This is a list of T cell receptor beta chains from one sample in a study of spatial heterogeneity in lung cancer. TCRdb itself ran the 5' RACE reads through MiXCR, one entry per CDR3 protein. The sample contains tens of thousands of distinct CDR3 sequences, more than 6.5% of which appear only once. The sample in question was PBMCs, obtained at follow-up. These receptors were collected from a female donor with early-stage non-small cell lung cancer. Both conserved end residues are part of each CDR3. The D gene is left open where the match is weak. Clone size is stated in some rows and not others, as once, few, many or a class when expanded.

TRBV29-1	14	TRBD1	TRBJ2-5	many	TGCAGCGTCGGGACAGGGGGTTCAGGAGAGACCCAGTACTTC	CSVGTGGSGETQYF
TRBV5-1	16	TRBD2	TRBJ2-7	few	TGCGCCAGCAGCTTGGAACGCGGGGGACTCTCCTACGAGCAGTACTTC	CASSLERGGLSYEQYF
TRBV29-1	13	TRBD1	TRBJ1-1	many	TGCAGCGCCCACCGACAGGGGAACACTGAAGCTTTCTTT	CSAHRQGNTEAFF
TRBV10-3	16	.	TRBJ2-5	many	TGTGCCATCAGCCATTTTGTACCCGGGCCGAGGGAGACCCAGTACTTC	CAISHFVPGPRETQYF
TRBV24-1	15	TRBD1	TRBJ1-4	many	TGTGCCACCAGTGATGCGGGACAGACCAATGAAAAACTGTTTTTT	CATSDAGQTNEKLFF
TRBV5-1	17	.	TRBJ2-2	many	TGCGCCAGCAGCTTGAGGGTAGGCGGGCGGAACACCGGGGAGCTGTTTTTT	CASSLRVGGRNTGELFF
TRBV20-1	16	TRBD2	TRBJ2-3	few	TGCAGTGCCCCGCGGGTTAGCGGGGGCCGTACAGATACGCAGTATTTT	CSAPRVSGGRTDTQYF
TRBV11-2	15	.	TRBJ1-6	.	TGTGCCAGCAGCCCCGGGAGGGGCTATAATTCACCCCTCCACTTT	CASSPGRGYNSPLHF
TRBV11-2	14	TRBD1	TRBJ2-1	once	TGTGCCAGCAGCTCGACAGGGGGCTACAATGAGCAGTTCTTC	CASSSTGGYNEQFF
TRBV2	9	.	TRBJ2-3	many	TGTGCCAGCTCGGGAGCGCAGTATTTT	CASSGAQYF
TRBV20-1	13	TRBD2	TRBJ2-5	many	TGCAGTGCCCCGCTAGCGGTCCTGGAGACCCAGTACTTC	CSAPLAVLETQYF
TRBV5-1	18	.	TRBJ2-2	many	TGCGCCAGCAGCTCGGTTGAACTATACAGGGTCGGATCGGGCGGGCTGTTTTTT	CASSSVELYRVGSGGLFF
TRBV11-2	14	.	TRBJ1-2	.	TGTGCCAGCAGCTCAGACCGGGACGGGTCCCTCTACACCTTC	CASSSDRDGSLYTF
TRBV27	14	.	TRBJ2-2	.	TGTGCCAGCAGTAGGGGATGGAACACCGGGGAGCTGTTTTTT	CASSRGWNTGELFF
TRBV5-4	13	.	TRBJ1-2	few	TGTGCCAGCAGCTCTCAGTGGCAGGATGGCTACACCTTC	CASSSQWQDGYTF
TRBV24-1	14	.	TRBJ2-3	many	TGTGCCACCTCGGCAGGGTGGAGTACAGATACGCAGTATTTT	CATSAGWSTDTQYF
TRBV10-3	16	.	TRBJ2-7	few	TGTGCCATCAGAAATACCTGGACACCCATCTCCTACGAGCAGTACTTC	CAIRNTWTPISYEQYF
TRBV11-2	15	.	TRBJ2-3	many	TGTGCCAGCAGCCCTCAGGGGTCCAGCACAGATACGCAGTATTTT	CASSPQGSSTDTQYF
TRBV5-1	15	TRBD2	TRBJ2-1	few	TGCGCCAGCAGCTTGCCGAGCGGGGCTTACAATGAGCAGTTCTTC	CASSLPSGAYNEQFF
TRBV6-2/TRBV6-3	14	TRBD1	TRBJ1-5	many	TGTGCCAGCAGTCGGGACAGGGGGTTCCAGCCCCAGCATTTT	CASSRDRGFQPQHF
TRBV5-5	14	.	TRBJ2-5	many	TGTGCCAGCAGCTTGTGGGCCGAACAAGAGACCCAGTACTTC	CASSLWAEQETQYF
TRBV28	13	.	TRBJ2-7	many	TGTGCCAGCAGTTTAGGAACCCAGTACGAGCAGTACTTC	CASSLGTQYEQYF
TRBV7-9	20	TRBD1	TRBJ1-5	.	TGTGCCAGCAGCCATCCCCCAGGACAGGGGGCCTGGGGCGGCAATCAGCCCCAGCATTTT	CASSHPPGQGAWGGNQPQHF
TRBV12-3/TRBV12-4	12	.	TRBJ2-7	few	TGTGCCAGCACCGACAGGGCGGGGGAGCAGTACTTC	CASTDRAGEQYF
TRBV20-1	16	.	TRBJ2-6	few	TGCAGTGCTCCCCTGGGACGGAGCTCTGGGGCCAACGTCCTGACTTTC	CSAPLGRSSGANVLTF
TRBV28	14	TRBD2	TRBJ2-7	.	TGTGCCAGCAGTTCCGGGACTAGCTCTTACGAGCAGTACTTC	CASSSGTSSYEQYF
TRBV5-1	16	TRBD1	TRBJ1-4	few	TGCGCCAGCAGCTCGAAGACAGGGGAAGGGTATGAAAAACTGTTTTTT	CASSSKTGEGYEKLFF
TRBV5-1	15	.	TRBJ2-1	.	TGCGCCAGCAGCTTGCCGGGGGGCGGGTACAATGAGCAGTTCTTC	CASSLPGGGYNEQFF
TRBV7-2	12	.	TRBJ2-3	few	TGTGCCAGCAGCTTAAGTCTCGGGGCGCAGTATTTT	CASSLSLGAQYF
TRBV7-2	13	.	TRBJ2-3	many	TGTGCCAGCAGCCTCGGACTCACAGATACGCAGTATTTT	CASSLGLTDTQYF
TRBV24-1	17	.	TRBJ1-2	many	TGTGCCACCAGGGGTAGACTGGGACCCCCTGGGGACTATGGCTACACCTTC	CATRGRLGPPGDYGYTF
TRBV28	15	.	TRBJ1-4	.	TGTGCCAGCAGTTTATCGGGGGCGCAAGTAGTAAAACTGTTTTTT	CASSLSGAQVVKLFF
TRBV7-2	12	.	TRBJ2-5	.	TGTGCCAGCAGGGAAGGGGTAGAGACCCAGTACTTC	CASREGVETQYF
TRBV20-1	13	TRBD2	TRBJ2-7	many	TGCAGTGCCCCCCTAGCGGGGGCTTACGAGCAGTACTTC	CSAPLAGAYEQYF
TRBV6-6	14	TRBD1	TRBJ1-2	many	TGTGCCAGCAGTTCCACGACAGGGGGCGCGAGCTACACCTTC	CASSSTTGGASYTF
TRBV2	15	TRBD2	TRBJ2-3	many	TGTGCCAGCGGGTCCACTAGCGGGATCGCAGATACGCAGTATTTT	CASGSTSGIADTQYF
TRBV7-9	12	.	TRBJ2-3	.	TGTGCCAGCGGTGTGGGAAAGGATACGCAGTATTTT	CASGVGKDTQYF
TRBV27	14	.	TRBJ2-3	many	TGTGCCAGCAGTAGAGGGGGGTTCACAGATACGCAGTATTTT	CASSRGGFTDTQYF
TRBV7-9	12	.	TRBJ2-7	many	TGTGCCAGCTCACGGACAGCTTACGAGCAGTACTTC	CASSRTAYEQYF
TRBV27	15	TRBD1	TRBJ2-1	.	TGTGCCAGCCACTCCGGGACAGGGTCCTACAATGAGCAGTTCTTC	CASHSGTGSYNEQFF
TRBV2	13	.	TRBJ2-7	many	TGTGCCAGCAGTGAATGGTACTCCTACGAGCAGTACTTC	CASSEWYSYEQYF
TRBV12-3/TRBV12-4	14	.	TRBJ2-1	many	TGTGCCACCACCGGGGACGCACACTACAATGAGCAGTTCTTC	CATTGDAHYNEQFF